The 16 T cell receptor beta chains below all came from one sample that was sequenced in a study of blood T cell repertoires in COVID-19. Libraries were prepared by immunoSEQ multiplex PCR; TCRdb keeps only in-frame clonotypes and omits some of them. The sample lists some 300,000 clones; around 88% were seen once. The sequencing sample was made of peripheral blood. The receptors stem from a woman aged 25-40 years who had recovered from COVID-19.

V is TRBV30 and J is TRBJ2-7; weak D call: TRBD1 (6 bases). V was cut by 3 bases and J by 3 bases, with 18 bases left in between. The CDR3 sequence is 15 residues long. CDR1 and CDR2 from the germline V gene are GTSNPN and SVGIG (reference sequence). CDR3: CAWRDGQRPFYEQYF. For the CDR3, the DNA is TGTGCCTGGAGGGACGGACAGAGACCGTTCTACGAGCAGTACTTC.

With respect to this clone: Other DNA variants within this sample encode the same CDR3. The rearrangement joins TRBV6-5 to TRBJ1-1; the D is unclear. Germline CDR1 reads MNHEY; CDR2 reads SVGAGI. CDR3 length: 14 amino acids. V shed 2 bases and J shed 2 bases, with 9 bases lying between them. The CDR3 bases are TGTGCCAGCAGTTACGGGCTAACTAACACTGAAGCTTTCTTT. Encoded protein: CASSYGLTNTEAFF.

This clone has a single count. V and J are TRBV5-1 and TRBJ2-2, with TRBD1 matching over 8 bases. The germline gives CDR1 SGHRS, CDR2 YFSETQ. The CDR3 is 17 amino acids. J gave up 6 bases and V 4 bases, and 14 bases lay outside the gene matches. As DNA, the CDR3 is TGCGCCAGCAGCCCCACCCCGGACAGGGATCTGGCCGGGGAGCTGTTTTTT. Translation: CASSPTPDRDLAGELFF.

This sequence joins TRBV5-1 and TRBJ2-3, with 10 bases fitting TRBD2. In germline, CDR1 is SGHRS, CDR2 YFSETQ. This CDR3 comprises 17 residues. V trimming: 3 bases; J trimming: 5 bases; junction bases outside the gene matches: 12. CDR3 in amino acids: CASSSSPAAGGLDTQYF. For the CDR3, the DNA is TGCGCCAGCAGCTCGTCCCCCGCAGCGGGGGGGCTAGATACGCAGTATTTT.

The chain carries TRBV7-2 and TRBJ2-1; D remains ambiguous. V was clipped by 5 bases and J by 7 bases, with 9 bases between them. The CDR3 runs 12 residues. The germline gives CDR1 SGHTA, CDR2 FQGNSA. For the CDR3, the DNA is TGTGCCAGCAGCCTCCTAATTAATGAGCAGTTCTTC. Translating gives CASSLLINEQFF. The entire variable domain, with the rest obtained from reference TRBV7-2 and TRBJ2-1, is as follows: GAGVSQSPSNKVTEKGKDVELRCDPISGHTALYWYRQSLGQGLEFLIYFQGNSAPDKSGLPSDRFSAERTGGSVSTLTIQRTQQEDSAVYLCASSLLINEQFFGPGTRLTVL.

The V gene is TRBV9, the J gene TRBJ2-1; D ambiguous. V shed 1 base and J shed 2 bases, with 16 bases lying between them. In germline, CDR1 is SGDLS, CDR2 YYNGEE. This CDR3 has 17 residues. The CDR3 spells CASSVSMSFETYNEQFF. In DNA form, the CDR3 reads TGTGCCAGCAGCGTATCCATGAGTTTCGAGACCTACAATGAGCAGTTCTTC.

The CDR3 here is CAWSVGLAGRNEQFF. The DNA of the CDR3 is TGTGCCTGGAGTGTCGGACTAGCGGGACGCAATGAGCAGTTCTTC. This rearrangement joins TRBV30 to TRBJ2-1; 12 nucleotides align to TRBD2. In germline, CDR1 is GTSNPN, CDR2 SVGIG (reference sequence). The length of the CDR3 is 15 residues. V lost 0 bases, J lost 6 bases, and 3 bases stayed unmatched. Full variable domain (rest looked up from reference TRBV30 and TRBJ2-1): SQTIHQWPATLVQPVGSPLSLECTVEGTSNPNLYWYRQAAGRGLQLLFYSVGIGQISSEVPQNLSASRPQDRQFILSSKKLLLSDSGFYLCAWSVGLAGRNEQFFGPGTRLTVL.

The rearrangement uses TRBV28 and TRBJ1-1, with D unclear. The CDR3 runs to 12 residues. Trimming took off 2 bases at V and 10 bases at J, with 11 bases between the two ends. CDR1 is MDHEN, CDR2 SYDVKM, per germline. The CDR3 nucleotides read TGTGCCAGCAGTTTAACGGGTGAGGGAGCTTTCTTT. Encoded protein: CASSLTGEGAFF.

A single count supports this clone. V and J are TRBV18 and TRBJ1-4; D remains ambiguous. The CDR3 totals 16 residues. Germline CDR1 KGHSH, CDR2 LQKENI. Trimming stripped 0 bases from V and 0 bases from J, with 8 bases between. Here the CDR3 DNA reads TGTGCCAGCTCACCACCGGTTCGGTCAACTAATGAAAAACTGTTTTTT. It specifies CASSPPVRSTNEKLFF.

The chain employs TRBV3-1 (or the pseudogene TRBV3-2) and TRBJ2-1, with D hard to call. There are 12 residues in the CDR3. Germline V lookup: CDR1 LGHDT, CDR2 YNNKEL (reference sequence). With 1 base removed from V and 10 bases from J, the gap between germline ends came to 8 bases. The CDR3, as DNA: TGTGCCAGCAGCCAAGTAGTCGCGGAGCAGTTCTTC. This encodes CASSQVVAEQFF.

The V and J genes are TRBV4-3 and TRBJ1-2, with D tentatively TRBD1 (6 bases). Germline CDR1 is LGHNA and CDR2 is YSLEER. V was clipped by 0 bases and J by 6 bases, with 14 bases between them. CDR3 size: 15 residues. The CDR3 loop reads CASSQDWGQNDGYTF. Here the CDR3 DNA reads TGCGCCAGCAGCCAAGATTGGGGGCAGAATGATGGCTACACCTTC.

The chain couples TRBV7-2 to TRBJ1-4, with TRBD1 matching over 7 bases. The germline V gene has CDR1 SGHTA and CDR2 FQGNSA. CDR3 length equals 15 residues. Germline trimming cut 6 bases from V and 5 bases from J; bases unmatched to any gene: 9. The CDR3 DNA is TGTGCCAGCAGTCAAGGGACAGATGGGAATGAAAAACTGTTTTTT. The encoded protein is CASSQGTDGNEKLFF.

The chain joins TRBV9 to TRBJ2-5, with 7 bases fitting TRBD1. The CDR3 runs 16 residues. V lost 0 bases and J lost 4; bases outside the gene matches: 9. Germline V gives CDR1 SGDLS, CDR2 YYNGEE. The chain's CDR3 is CASSVERGRGGETQYF. The CDR3 DNA is TGTGCCAGCAGCGTAGAAAGGGGGCGAGGTGGAGAGACCCAGTACTTC.

The chain couples TRBV6-2 or TRBV6-3 to TRBJ1-6; no firm D call. Germline-derived CDR1 and CDR2 are MNHEY and SVGEGT. This CDR3 has 17 residues. With 2 bases removed from V and 1 base from J, the gap between germline ends came to 12 bases. DNA for the CDR3: TGTGCCAGCAGTTACGAATTACGCCGGTCCTATAATTCACCCCTCCACTTT. This gives the protein CASSYELRRSYNSPLHF.

The chain recombines TRBV7-9 with TRBJ2-1, with D perhaps matching TRBD2 (5 bases). This CDR3 has 15 amino acids. The V gene lost 6 bases and the J gene lost 0 bases, with 12 bases spanning the gap. The germline gives CDR1 SEHNR, CDR2 FQNEAQ (reference sequence). CDR3 protein: CASSPRGSSYNEQFF. The CDR3 DNA reads TGTGCCAGCAGTCCCCGAGGGAGCTCCTACAATGAGCAGTTCTTC. The whole variable domain, filled in from reference TRBV7-9 and TRBJ2-1, reads DTGVSQNPRHKITKRGQNVTFRCDPISEHNRLYWYRQTLGQGPEFLTYFQNEAQLEKSRLLSDRFSAERPKGSFSTLEIQRTEQGDSAMYLCASSPRGSSYNEQFFGPGTRLTVL.

The rearrangement links TRBV5-1 to TRBJ2-7; D is perhaps TRBD2 (6 bases). CDR1 is SGHRS, CDR2 YFSETQ, per germline. The length of the CDR3 is 15 residues. With 0 bases removed from V and 2 bases from J, the gap between germline ends came to 12 bases. CDR3 amino acids: CASSLGGGTAYEQYF. For the CDR3, the DNA is TGCGCCAGCAGCTTGGGTGGAGGGACGGCCTACGAGCAGTACTTC.